Presented here are 11 T cell receptor beta chains from one specimen sequenced in a study of shared clonotypes between healthy human individuals. Only in-frame clones appear in the TCRdb table, and some are missing; sequencing was by immunoSEQ multiplex PCR. The sample has more than 550,000 clones; 72% are singletons. Sequenced material: memory CD4+ T cells sorted from blood. Described subset: CD45RA-negative fraction. The receptor source for this set is a woman aged 25 to 45 in good health.

The chain recombines TRBV19 with TRBJ1-1, with a possible D match to TRBD1 (5 bases). This CDR3 has 14 residues. With 5 bases removed from V and 4 bases from J, the gap between germline ends came to 14 bases. CDR1 is LNHDA, CDR2 SQIVND, per germline (reference sequence). The CDR3 DNA reads as TGTGCCAGTAGTCCGGAAAGACAGACCACTGAAGCTTTCTTT. This encodes CASSPERQTTEAFF. The entire variable domain, with the rest obtained from reference TRBV19 and TRBJ1-1, is as follows: DGGITQSPKYLFRKEGQNVTLSCEQNLNHDAMYWYRQDPGQGLRLIYYSQIVNDFQKGDIAEGYSVSREKKESFPLTVTSAQKNPTAFYLCASSPERQTTEAFFGQGTRLTVV.

V gene TRBV28 combines with J gene TRBJ1-2; D gene ambiguous. Trimming took off 1 base at V and 6 bases at J, with 18 bases between the two ends. The germline gives CDR1 MDHEN, CDR2 SYDVKM. This CDR3 is built from 16 residues. In DNA, the CDR3 is TGTGCCAGCAGTTTATACGTTGACTCTATTGGCGATGGCTACACCTTC. This translates into CASSLYVDSIGDGYTF.

The chain is built from TRBV7-9 and TRBJ2-7; 9 positions match TRBD2. The CDR3 totals 16 residues. Germline assignment: CDR1 SEHNR and CDR2 FQNEAQ (reference sequence). V lost 1 base and J lost 3; bases outside the gene matches: 7. The CDR3 coding sequence is TGTGCCAGCAGCTTAGGTCCCTCTAGCGGGAACTACGAGCAGTACTTC. This gives the protein CASSLGPSSGNYEQYF.

J is TRBJ2-7 and V is TRBV18, with 7 bases lining up with TRBD2. The CDR3 extends over 16 amino acids. Germline CDR1 KGHSH, CDR2 LQKENI. With V trimmed by 2 bases and J by 4 bases, 11 bases remained unmatched. The CDR3 loop is CASSPRGLSGGYEQYF. The CDR3 DNA follows: TGTGCCAGCTCACCAAGGGGCTTGTCCGGGGGGTACGAGCAGTACTTC.

The CDR3 sequence: CASSLDVSGANVLTF. For the CDR3, the DNA is TGCGCCAGCAGCTTGGATGTTTCTGGGGCCAACGTCCTGACTTTC. The chain employs TRBV5-1 and TRBJ2-6; D is unclear. V was pared by 0 bases and J by 1 base, with 5 bases between. Germline V gene sequence: CDR1 SGHRS, CDR2 YFSETQ. The CDR3 has 15 amino acids.

The gene calls are TRBV5-8 and TRBJ1-1, with D hard to call. CDR3 length: 13 residues. The germline V gene encodes CDR1 SGHTS and CDR2 YDEGEE. V lost 0 bases, J lost 2 bases, and 5 bases lay in between. For the CDR3, the DNA is TGTGCCAGCAGCTTGGAAGATAACACTGAAGCTTTCTTT. It encodes CASSLEDNTEAFF.

The chain employs TRBV5-4 and TRBJ1-1, with D tentatively TRBD1 (5 bases). CDR1 is SGHNT and CDR2 is YYREEE in the germline V gene (reference sequence). Between the trimmed V and J ends, which lost 1 base and 4 bases, there was a span of 14 bases. This CDR3 region has 15 residues. The CDR3 DNA sequence: TGTGCCAGCAGCTTGTTTTCGGGGGTGGGCACTGAAGCTTTCTTT. Encoded protein: CASSLFSGVGTEAFF.

The chain recombines TRBV5-1 with TRBJ2-2; tentative D call: TRBD2 (5 bases). Trimming stripped 3 bases from V and 5 bases from J, with 14 bases between. CDR1 SGHRS and CDR2 YFSETQ come from the germline V gene. The CDR3 runs 15 residues. CDR3 bases: TGCGCCAGCAGCTGGGAGACCGAGGGAACCGGGGAGCTGTTTTTT. It translates to CASSWETEGTGELFF. The full variable domain, completed using reference TRBV5-1 and TRBJ2-2, is KAGVTQTPRYLIKTRGQQVTLSCSPISGHRSVSWYQQTPGQGLQFLFEYFSETQRNKGNFPGRFSGRQFSNSRSEMNVSTLELGDSALYLCASSWETEGTGELFFGEGSRLTVL.

This clone was seen only once. This sequence joins TRBV21-1 and TRBJ1-1. TRBV21-1 corresponds to a pseudogene. The CDR3 totals 15 residues. This CDR3 reads CASSKVSAKNTEAFF. For the CDR3, the DNA is TGTGCCAGCAGCAAAGTTTCGGCAAAGAACACTGAAGCTTTCTTT.

The chain recombines TRBV5-1 with TRBJ2-1; 11 bases fit TRBD2. V lost 4 bases to trimming and J lost 2 bases; unmatched junction nucleotides: 8. CDR1 and CDR2 (germline): SGHRS, YFSETQ. CDR3 size: 17 residues. The CDR3 coding sequence is TGCGCCAGCAGCCCGAACGGACTAGCGGGTCCCTACAATGAGCAGTTCTTC. Encoded protein: CASSPNGLAGPYNEQFF.

With regard to this clone: Other nucleotide sequences from this sample produce the same CDR3. This sequence joins TRBV7-3 and TRBJ2-2; D unclear. There are 14 residues in the CDR3. Deletions cut 1 base from V and 2 bases from J, with 5 bases between. Germline V CDR1 and CDR2: SGHTA, FQGTGA. The CDR3 region is CASSLMGNTGELFF. CDR3 nucleotides: TGTGCCAGCAGCTTAATGGGAAACACCGGGGAGCTGTTTTTT. Full variable domain (remainder filled in from reference TRBV7-3 and TRBJ2-2): GAGVSQTPSNKVTEKGKYVELRCDPISGHTALYWYRQSLGQGPEFLIYFQGTGAADDSGLPNDRFFAVRPEGSVSTLKIQRTERGDSAVYLCASSLMGNTGELFFGEGSRLTVL.